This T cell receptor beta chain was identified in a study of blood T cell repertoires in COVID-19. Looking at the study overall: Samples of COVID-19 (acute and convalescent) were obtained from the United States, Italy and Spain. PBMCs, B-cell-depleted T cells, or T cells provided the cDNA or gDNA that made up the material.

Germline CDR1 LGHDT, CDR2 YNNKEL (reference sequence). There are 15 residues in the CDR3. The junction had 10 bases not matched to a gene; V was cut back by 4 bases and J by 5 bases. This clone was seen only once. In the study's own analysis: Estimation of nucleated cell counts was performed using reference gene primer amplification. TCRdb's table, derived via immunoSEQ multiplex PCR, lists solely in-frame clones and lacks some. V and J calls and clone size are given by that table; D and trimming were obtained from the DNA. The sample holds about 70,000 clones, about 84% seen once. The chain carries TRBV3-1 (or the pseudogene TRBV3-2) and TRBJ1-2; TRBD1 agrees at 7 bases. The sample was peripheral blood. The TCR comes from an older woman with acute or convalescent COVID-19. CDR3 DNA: TGTGCCAGCAGCCCGGGTGGTGGGACAGAGTATGGCTACACCTTC. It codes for CASSPGGGTEYGYTF.